This T cell receptor beta chain comes out of a study of T cells in localized non-small cell lung cancer. Study-wide points: Because sequencing included only one region (of the tumor), heterogeneity remains possible.

This CDR3 is built from 15 residues. V trimming: 3 bases; J trimming: 7 bases; junction bases outside the gene matches: 1. Germline V gives CDR1 MNHEY, CDR2 SMNVEV (reference sequence). Concerning this clone itself: Its antigen is not known. Other DNA sequences in this sample translate to the same CDR3.

Method: immunoSEQ multiplex PCR; TCRdb's copy keeps in-frame clones and lacks some. The repertoire holds under 150,000 clones, with roughly 90% as singletons. The specimen was peripheral blood, collected before any cancer treatment. The genes are TRBV27 and TRBJ2-1, with TRBD2 matching over 15 bases. The receptor was isolated from a female donor of 60 years or more with stage I lung adenocarcinoma. CDR3 loop: CASSFGTSGRNEQFF. In DNA form, the CDR3 reads TGTGCCAGCAGTTTCGGGACTAGCGGGAGGAATGAGCAGTTCTTC.